A selection of T cell receptor beta chains follows, all from one sample in a study of cytomegalovirus exposure and HLA in healthy donors. Using immunoSEQ multiplex PCR, the repertoire was profiled, and TCRdb retains in-frame clones only, with some absent. This table has some 200,000 clones, about 80% appearing once. Source material: PBMCs. These receptors all stem from a man between 18 and 35 years old in good health and CMV-seronegative. Both conserved end residues are trimmed from each CDR3.

v_call	j_call	cdr3_aa
TRBV20-1	TRBJ2-7	SARATAPQY
TRBV6-5	TRBJ2-1	ASSYGTSGGNEQF
TRBV6-5	TRBJ2-1	ASRQGGLDEQF
TRBV30	TRBJ2-7	AWSVGSGYEQY
TRBV19	TRBJ1-4	ASSISRRGPTNEKLF
TRBV2	TRBJ2-2	ASSLDRGTGELF
TRBV7-2	TRBJ2-2	ASSLEWHTGELF
TRBV30	TRBJ1-6	AWGAREDSPLH
TRBV9	TRBJ2-1	ASSQGGTSGENEQF
TRBV28	TRBJ1-2	ASSPRTGEVYGYT
TRBV6-5	TRBJ2-5	ASSYSLPPREETQY